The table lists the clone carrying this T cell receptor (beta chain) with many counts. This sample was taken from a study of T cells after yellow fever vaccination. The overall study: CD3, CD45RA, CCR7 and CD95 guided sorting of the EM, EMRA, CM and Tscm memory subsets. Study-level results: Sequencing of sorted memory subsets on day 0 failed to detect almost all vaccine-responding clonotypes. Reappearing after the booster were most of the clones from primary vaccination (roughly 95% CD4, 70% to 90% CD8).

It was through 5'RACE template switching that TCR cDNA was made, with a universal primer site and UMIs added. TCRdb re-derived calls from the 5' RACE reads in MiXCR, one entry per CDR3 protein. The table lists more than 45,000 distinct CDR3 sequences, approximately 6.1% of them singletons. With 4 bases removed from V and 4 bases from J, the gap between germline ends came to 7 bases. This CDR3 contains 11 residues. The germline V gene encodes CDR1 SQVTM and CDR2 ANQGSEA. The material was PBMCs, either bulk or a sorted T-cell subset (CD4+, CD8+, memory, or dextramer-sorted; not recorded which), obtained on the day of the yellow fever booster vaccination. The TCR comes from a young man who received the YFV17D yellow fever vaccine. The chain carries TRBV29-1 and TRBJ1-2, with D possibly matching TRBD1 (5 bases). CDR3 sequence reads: CSVVDSYGYTF. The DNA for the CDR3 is TGCAGCGTTGTCGACAGCTATGGCTACACCTTC.